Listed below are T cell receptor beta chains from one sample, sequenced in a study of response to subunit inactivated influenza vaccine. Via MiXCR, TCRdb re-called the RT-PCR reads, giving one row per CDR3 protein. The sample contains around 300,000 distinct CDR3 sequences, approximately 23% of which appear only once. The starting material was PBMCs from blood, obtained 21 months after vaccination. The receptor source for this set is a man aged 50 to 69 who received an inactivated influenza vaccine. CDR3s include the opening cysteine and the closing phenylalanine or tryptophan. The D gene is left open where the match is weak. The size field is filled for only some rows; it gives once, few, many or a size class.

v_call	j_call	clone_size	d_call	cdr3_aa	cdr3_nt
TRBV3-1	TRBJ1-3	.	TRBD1	CASSHDTGVPRTIYF	TGTGCCAGCAGCCATGATACAGGGGTTCCCCGGACCATATATTTT
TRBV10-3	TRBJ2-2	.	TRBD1	CAILRQGRNTGELFF	TGTGCCATCCTAAGACAGGGGAGAAACACCGGGGAGCTGTTTTTT
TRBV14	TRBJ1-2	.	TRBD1	CASSPTSGDRGYGYTF	TGTGCCAGCAGCCCTACCTCAGGGGACAGGGGGTACGGCTACACCTTC
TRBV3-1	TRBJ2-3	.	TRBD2	CASSQGTSGRSRTQYF	TGTGCCAGCAGCCAAGGAACTAGCGGGAGGTCACGTACGCAGTATTTT
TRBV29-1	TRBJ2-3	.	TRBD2	CSVGGLAVDTQYF	TGCAGCGTTGGAGGACTAGCGGTTGATACGCAGTATTTT
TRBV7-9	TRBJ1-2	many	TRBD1	CASSLGTGGNYGYTF	TGTGCCAGCAGCCTTGGGACAGGGGGGAACTATGGCTACACCTTC
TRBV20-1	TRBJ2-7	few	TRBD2	CSARGLAGNGQYF	TGCAGTGCTAGGGGACTAGCGGGGAACGGGCAGTACTTC
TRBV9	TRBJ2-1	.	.	CASSVAARVYNEQFF	TGTGCCAGCAGCGTAGCCGCTAGGGTCTACAATGAGCAGTTCTTC
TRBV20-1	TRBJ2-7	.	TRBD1	CSAFSPRDSTVEQYF	TGCAGTGCCTTCTCCCCTCGGGACAGTACGGTAGAGCAGTACTTC
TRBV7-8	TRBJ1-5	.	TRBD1	CASSPGQGVNQPQHF	TGTGCCAGCAGCCCCGGACAGGGGGTGAATCAGCCCCAGCATTTT
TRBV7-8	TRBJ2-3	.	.	CASSPHRVGTSTDTQYF	TGTGCCAGCAGCCCCCACCGGGTAGGGACTAGCACAGATACGCAGTATTTT
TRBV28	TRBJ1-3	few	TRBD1	CASSLAGGGNTIYF	TGTGCCAGCAGTTTAGCAGGGGGCGGAAACACCATATATTTT
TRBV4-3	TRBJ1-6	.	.	CASSQVRTGLRSPLHF	TGCGCCAGCAGCCAAGTTCGAACAGGCCTAAGGTCACCCCTCCACTTT
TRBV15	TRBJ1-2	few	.	CATSRDLPSGNYGYTF	TGTGCCACCAGCAGAGATCTCCCGTCGGGGAACTATGGCTACACCTTC
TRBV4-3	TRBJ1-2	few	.	CASSQEVTWSSANYGYTF	TGCGCCAGCAGCCAAGAGGTGACTTGGAGTTCAGCTAACTATGGCTACACCTTC
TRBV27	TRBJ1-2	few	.	CASSYDTGSGYTF	TGTGCCAGCAGTTACGATACAGGGTCCGGCTACACCTTC
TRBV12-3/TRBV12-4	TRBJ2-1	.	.	CASSSGLGNEQFF	TGTGCCAGCAGTTCAGGGTTAGGCAATGAGCAGTTCTTC
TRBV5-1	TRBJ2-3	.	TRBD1	CASRPRGTGNPDTQYF	TGCGCCAGCAGGCCCCGAGGGACAGGGAATCCGGATACGCAGTATTTT
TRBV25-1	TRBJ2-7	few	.	CASRASGSYEQYF	TGTGCCAGCAGGGCCTCCGGGTCCTACGAGCAGTACTTC
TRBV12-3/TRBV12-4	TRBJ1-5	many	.	CASSSPGFSNQPQHF	TGTGCCAGCAGTTCCCCGGGGTTTAGCAATCAGCCCCAGCATTTT
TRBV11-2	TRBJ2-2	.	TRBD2	CASSLSGRAFTGELFF	TGTGCCAGCAGCTTAAGCGGGAGGGCGTTCACCGGGGAGCTGTTTTTT
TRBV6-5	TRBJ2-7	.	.	CASSYDDASYEQYF	TGTGCCAGCAGTTACGATGACGCCTCCTACGAGCAGTACTTC
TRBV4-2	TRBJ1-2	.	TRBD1	CASSQGRDRGVGYTF	TGTGCCAGCAGCCAAGGCCGGGACAGGGGCGTTGGCTACACCTTC
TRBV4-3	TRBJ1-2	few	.	CASSQESAGSYGYTF	TGCGCCAGCAGCCAAGAGTCTGCAGGGAGCTATGGCTACACCTTC
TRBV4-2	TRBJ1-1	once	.	CASSQKMVDTEAFF	TGTGCCAGCAGCCAAAAGATGGTTGACACTGAAGCTTTCTTT
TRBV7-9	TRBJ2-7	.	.	CASSLANTEQYF	TGTGCCAGCAGCTTAGCGAACACCGAGCAGTACTTC